Described below is a single T cell receptor (beta chain) sequence and its context. Sequenced by immunoSEQ multiplex PCR; TCRdb stores in-frame clones only, minus some. This table holds 150,000 to 200,000 clones, about 80% found once. The data derive from a study of blood T cell repertoires in COVID-19. Study-level information: Some COVID-19 samples were acute and others convalescent; all came from the United States, Italy and Spain. The cDNA or gDNA used as material had been derived from T cells, B-cell-depleted T cells, or PBMCs.

The sequence was obtained from a human donor with acute or convalescent COVID-19. The donor label of this sample is uncertain. The sequenced material came from peripheral blood.

CDR3 residues: CSVVAPSSYNEQFF. In DNA, the CDR3 is TGCAGCGTAGTAGCGCCGAGCTCCTACAATGAGCAGTTCTTC. This chain uses TRBV29-1 with TRBJ2-1; D perhaps matches TRBD2 (5 bases). Trimming took 6 bases from V and 0 from J, leaving 12 bases between them. The germline CDR1 and CDR2 sequences are SQVTM and ANQGSEA. The CDR3 runs 14 residues.